This T cell receptor beta chain originates from a study of blood T cell repertoires in COVID-19. Study-level information: Samples taken during acute and convalescent COVID-19 were collected in the United States, Italy and Spain. T cells, B-cell-depleted T cells, or PBMCs provided the cDNA or gDNA that served as material.

Germline V gene sequence: CDR1 SEHNR, CDR2 FQNEAQ (reference sequence). The CDR3 totals 14 residues. J gave up 0 bases and V 5 bases, and 3 bases lay outside the gene matches. In the authors' methods: Estimation of nucleated cell counts was performed using reference gene primer amplification. This table comes from immunoSEQ multiplex PCR, and its TCRdb copy is limited to in-frame clones, with some not included. The DNA was the basis for D and trimming; V, J and clone size are from that table. The data hold approximately 50,000 clones, with 89% observed a single time. The chain recombines TRBV7-9 with TRBJ1-1, with 7 bases lining up with TRBD1. The sequence came from a human donor in a cohort sampled during active COVID-19. Sequencing was carried out using peripheral blood. This chain's CDR3 is CASSRDSMNTEAFF. CDR3 sequence (DNA): TGTGCCAGCAGCAGGGACAGCATGAACACTGAAGCTTTCTTT.